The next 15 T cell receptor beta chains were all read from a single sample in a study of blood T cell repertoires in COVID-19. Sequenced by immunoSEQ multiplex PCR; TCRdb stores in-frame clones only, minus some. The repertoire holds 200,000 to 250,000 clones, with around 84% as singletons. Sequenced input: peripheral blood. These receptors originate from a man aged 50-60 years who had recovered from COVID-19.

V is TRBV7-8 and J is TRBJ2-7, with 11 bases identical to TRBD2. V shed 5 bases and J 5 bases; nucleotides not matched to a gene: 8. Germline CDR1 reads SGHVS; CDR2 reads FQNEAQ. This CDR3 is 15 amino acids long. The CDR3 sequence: CASSPNSGRGHEQYF. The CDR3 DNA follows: TGTGCCAGCAGCCCTAATAGCGGGAGGGGCCACGAGCAGTACTTC.

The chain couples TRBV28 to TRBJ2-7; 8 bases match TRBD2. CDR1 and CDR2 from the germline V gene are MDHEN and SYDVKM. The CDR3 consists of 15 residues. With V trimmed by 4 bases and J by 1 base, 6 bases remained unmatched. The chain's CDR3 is CASSSPGGGSYEQYF. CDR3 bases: TGTGCCAGCAGTTCGCCCGGGGGGGGATCCTACGAGCAGTACTTC.

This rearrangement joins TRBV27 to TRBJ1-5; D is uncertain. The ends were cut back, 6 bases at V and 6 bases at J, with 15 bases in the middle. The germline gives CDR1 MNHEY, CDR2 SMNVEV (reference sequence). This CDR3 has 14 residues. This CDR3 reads CASRERRLSQPQHF. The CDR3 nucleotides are TGTGCCAGCAGAGAACGTCGTCTAAGTCAGCCCCAGCATTTT.

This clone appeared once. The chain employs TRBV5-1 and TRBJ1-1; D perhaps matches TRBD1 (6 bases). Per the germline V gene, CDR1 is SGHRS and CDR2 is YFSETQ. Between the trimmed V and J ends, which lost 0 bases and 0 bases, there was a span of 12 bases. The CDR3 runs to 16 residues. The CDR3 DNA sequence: TGCGCCAGCAGCTTGGTGGGGCGGGGGCTGAACACTGAAGCTTTCTTT. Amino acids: CASSLVGRGLNTEAFF.

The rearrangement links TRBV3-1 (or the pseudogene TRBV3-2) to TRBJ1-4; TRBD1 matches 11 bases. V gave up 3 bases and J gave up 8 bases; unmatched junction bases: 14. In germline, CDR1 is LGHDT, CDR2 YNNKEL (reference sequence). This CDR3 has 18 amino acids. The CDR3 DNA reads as TGTGCCAGCAGCCAGACGCCGGGACAGGGGGGTTGGGGAGAAAAACTGTTTTTT. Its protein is CASSQTPGQGGWGEKLFF.

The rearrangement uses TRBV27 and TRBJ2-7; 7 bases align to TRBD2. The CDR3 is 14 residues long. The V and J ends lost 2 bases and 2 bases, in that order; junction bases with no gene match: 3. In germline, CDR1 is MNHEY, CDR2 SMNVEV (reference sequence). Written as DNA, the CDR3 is TGTGCCAGCAGTTTAGCGGGAGAGACCTACGAGCAGTACTTC. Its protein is CASSLAGETYEQYF.

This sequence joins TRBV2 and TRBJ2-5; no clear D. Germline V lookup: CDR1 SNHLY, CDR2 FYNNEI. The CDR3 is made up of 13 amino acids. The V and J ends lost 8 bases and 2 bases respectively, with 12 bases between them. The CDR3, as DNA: TGTGCCAGCCTCGCCGTGGAGCAAGAGACCCAGTACTTC. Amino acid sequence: CASLAVEQETQYF.

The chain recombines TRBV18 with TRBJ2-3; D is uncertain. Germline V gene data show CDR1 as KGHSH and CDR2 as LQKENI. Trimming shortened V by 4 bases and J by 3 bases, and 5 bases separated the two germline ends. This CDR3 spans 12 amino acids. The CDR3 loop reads CASSLKTDTQYF. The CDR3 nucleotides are TGTGCCAGCTCACTAAAAACAGATACGCAGTATTTT. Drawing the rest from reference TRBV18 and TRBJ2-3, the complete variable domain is NAGVMQNPRHLVRRRGQEARLRCSPMKGHSHVYWYRQLPEEGLKFMVYLQKENIIDESGMPKERFSAEFPKEGPSILRIQQVVRGDSAAYFCASSLKTDTQYFGPGTRLTVL.

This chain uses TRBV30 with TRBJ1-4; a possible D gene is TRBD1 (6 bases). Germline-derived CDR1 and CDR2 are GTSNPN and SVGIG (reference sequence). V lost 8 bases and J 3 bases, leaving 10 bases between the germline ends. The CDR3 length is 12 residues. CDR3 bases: TGTGCCGGCCAGGGGTCTAATGAAAAACTGTTTTTT. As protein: CAGQGSNEKLFF.

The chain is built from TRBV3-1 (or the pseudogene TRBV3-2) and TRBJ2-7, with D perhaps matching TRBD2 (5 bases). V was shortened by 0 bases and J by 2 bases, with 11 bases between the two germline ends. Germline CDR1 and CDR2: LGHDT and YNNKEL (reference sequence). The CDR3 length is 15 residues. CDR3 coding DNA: TGTGCCAGCAGCCAAGATCTTGGACTGACCTACGAGCAGTACTTC. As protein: CASSQDLGLTYEQYF.

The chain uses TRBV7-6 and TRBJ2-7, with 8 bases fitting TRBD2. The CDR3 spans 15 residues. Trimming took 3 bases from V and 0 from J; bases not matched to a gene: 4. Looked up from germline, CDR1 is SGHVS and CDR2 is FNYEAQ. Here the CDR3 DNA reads TGTGCCAGCAGCTTGAGACTAGCGACCTCCTACGAGCAGTACTTC. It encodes CASSLRLATSYEQYF.

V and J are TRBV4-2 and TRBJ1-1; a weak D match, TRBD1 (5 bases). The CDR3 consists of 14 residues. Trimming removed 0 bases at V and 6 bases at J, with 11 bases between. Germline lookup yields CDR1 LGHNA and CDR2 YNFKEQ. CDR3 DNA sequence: TGTGCCAGCAGCCAAGAAGCAGGGTCGCCTGAAGCTTTCTTT. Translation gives CASSQEAGSPEAFF.

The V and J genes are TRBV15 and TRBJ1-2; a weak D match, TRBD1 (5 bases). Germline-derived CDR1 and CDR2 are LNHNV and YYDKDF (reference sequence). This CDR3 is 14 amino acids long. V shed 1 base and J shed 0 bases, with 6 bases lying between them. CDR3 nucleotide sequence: TGTGCCACCAGCAGAGCGGGGGCTAACTATGGCTACACCTTC. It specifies CATSRAGANYGYTF.

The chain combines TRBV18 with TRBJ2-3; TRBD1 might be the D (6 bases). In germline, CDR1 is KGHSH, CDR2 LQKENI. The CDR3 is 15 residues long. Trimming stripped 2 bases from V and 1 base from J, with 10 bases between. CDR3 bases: TGTGCCAGCTCACCAGTCGCAGGGGGCACAGATACGCAGTATTTT. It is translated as CASSPVAGGTDTQYF.

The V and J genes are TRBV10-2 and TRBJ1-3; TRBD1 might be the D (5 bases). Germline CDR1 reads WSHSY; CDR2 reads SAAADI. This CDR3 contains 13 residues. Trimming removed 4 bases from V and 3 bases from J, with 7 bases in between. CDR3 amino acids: CASSGQGGNTIYF. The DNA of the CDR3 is TGCGCCAGCAGTGGCCAGGGTGGAAACACCATATATTTT.